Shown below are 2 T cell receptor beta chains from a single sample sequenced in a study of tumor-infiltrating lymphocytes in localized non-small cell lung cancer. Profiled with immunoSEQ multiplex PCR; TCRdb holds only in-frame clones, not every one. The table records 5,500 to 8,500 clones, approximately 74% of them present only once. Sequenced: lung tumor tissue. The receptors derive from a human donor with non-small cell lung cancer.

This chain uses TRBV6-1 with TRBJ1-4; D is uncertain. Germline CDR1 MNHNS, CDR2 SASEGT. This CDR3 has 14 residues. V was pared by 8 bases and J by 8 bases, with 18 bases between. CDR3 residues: CASAYGVPVEKLFF. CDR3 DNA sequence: TGTGCCAGCGCCTATGGGGTGCCGGTCGAAAAACTGTTTTTT.

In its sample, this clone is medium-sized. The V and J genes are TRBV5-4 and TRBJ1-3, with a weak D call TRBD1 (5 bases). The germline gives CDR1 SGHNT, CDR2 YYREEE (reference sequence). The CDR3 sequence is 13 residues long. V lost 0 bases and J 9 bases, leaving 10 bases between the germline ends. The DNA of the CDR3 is TGTGCCAGCAGCTTGGAAGGGGTTAGCACCATATATTTT. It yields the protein CASSLEGVSTIYF.